Sequencing of this T cell receptor (beta chain) was carried out in a study of blood T cell repertoires in COVID-19. At the level of the study: The analysed material was cDNA or gDNA that came from T cells, B-cell-depleted T cells, or PBMCs.

How the authors handled the data: Counts of nucleated cells, estimated from reference gene primer amplification, were obtained. The table came from immunoSEQ multiplex PCR; TCRdb's copy has only in-frame clones and leaves some out. That table furnishes V, J and clone size, whereas the DNA furnished D and trimming. The data contain about 190,000 clones, 70% to 85% of them seen just once; the ten biggest clones take up around 12%. Losses at the gene ends were 5 bases for V and 1 base for J; bases not matched to a gene: 3. CDR3 length: 14 residues. Looked up from germline, CDR1 is KGHDR and CDR2 is SFDVKD.

The genes are TRBV24-1 and TRBJ2-7; 8 bases align to TRBD1. The clonotype originates from a woman between 50 and 59 years old with acute or convalescent COVID-19. Sequencing input: peripheral blood. The CDR3 bases are TGTGCCACCAGTGTCGGACAGGGTTCCTACGAGCAGTACTTC. This codes for CATSVGQGSYEQYF.